This T cell receptor (beta chain) appears in the sequencing data of a study (dated by TCRdb to between 2014 and 2017). Study-level background: The study examined whether tumor-infiltrating Tregs in breast cancer are drawn from blood Tregs or arise in situ by conversion from other CD4+ T cell subsets. The study at large found these results: In terms of TCR gene usage, tumor memory CD4+ T cells clustered together with blood and lymph node memory CD4+ cells, as well as with lymph node naive CD4+ cells. Rather than covering whole repertoires, validation in the larger cohort was restricted to a single TCR beta V-J rearrangement. Tumor-infiltrating Treg TCR alpha and beta sequences overlapped most with tumor naive CD4+ T cells, then with blood naive CD4+ T cells.

Full-length TCR variable regions were amplified by 5' RACE PCR with constant-region reverse primers, followed by semi-nested PCR with Nested Universal Primer A. The ReliaPrep RNA Cell Miniprep System was used to extract total RNA, which was then reverse transcribed into 5'RACE-ready cDNA with the SMARTer RACE 5'/3' Kit. Multiplex adaptors were used to barcode full-length TCR alpha and beta libraries, and the barcoded libraries were sequenced on an Illumina MiSeq. The authors' analysis ran thus. For each of nine subset-tissue groups, sequencing data from the five patients were pooled, and the groups were compared by unsupervised clustering of TCR gene usage. The Morisita-Horn index, with shared sequences weighted by their contribution to each repertoire, was used to calculate repertoire similarity. Starting from the raw public reads, TCRdb applied fastp trimming at Q25, assembled clones with MiXCR and retained in-frame beta chains. When rows share a CDR3 protein, they turn into one entry using the most common DNA and genes. Here the V and J calls rest on TCRdb's processing, not on the authors' analysis. The sample profile shows 7,000 or so distinct CDR3 sequences; about three quarters of them were found once. The ten top clones hold under 5% of the sample.

Points on this clonotype: The antigen it binds to is not known. No much larger clone is present one base from it, and per-base qualities are unavailable.

CD4+CD25+CD127-/low cells were isolated as Tregs. Tregs, naive and memory CD4+ T cells from tumor, blood and ipsilateral draining lymph nodes of a handful of breast cancer patients underwent full-length TCR alpha and beta sequencing. Tumor tissue and lymph nodes obtained by ipsilateral axillary dissection were perfused with PBS, cut into small pieces and digested using collagenase I and hyaluronidase. FACS confirmed that the sorted cell populations were more than 90% pure. The CDR3 spans 14 residues, from the cysteine through the phenylalanine. The only DNA kept is the CDR3, 42 bases in frame from the first base. V drops 5 bases and J drops 1 base, leaving 11 bases in between. The germline V gene encodes CDR1 SGHTA and CDR2 FQGNSA.

This receptor was obtained from a female donor with breast cancer. The rearrangement combines TRBV7-2 with TRBJ1-1, with TRBD1 tentatively as D gene (5 bases match). Material: tumor-infiltrating Tregs sorted from the breast tumor. The sequence in DNA is TGTGCCAGCAGCCCTGGACACCAGAACACTGAAGCTTTCTTT. This codes for CASSPGHQNTEAFF.